This TCR beta chain was sequenced in a study of blood T cell repertoires in COVID-19. Background on the study: The samples span acute and convalescent COVID-19 from the United States, Italy and Spain.

Study processing details: Amplification of reference gene primers was used by the study to estimate nucleated cell counts. The assay was immunoSEQ multiplex PCR, and TCRdb's table has in-frame clones only and misses some. D and trimming were read from the DNA, whereas the V and J calls and clone size are those reported in that table. The data hold about 150,000 clones, with more than 75% observed a single time. The CDR3 is made up of 14 amino acids. Germline-derived CDR1 and CDR2 are SNHLY and FYNNEI. V was pared by 1 base and J by 4 bases, with 8 bases between. The rearrangement uses TRBV2 and TRBJ1-5; D gene ambiguous. Material for sequencing was peripheral blood. The source of this sequence is a man aged 50 or older who had recovered from COVID-19. The CDR3 loop reads CASSEVRGNQPQHF. The CDR3 DNA reads TGTGCCAGCAGTGAAGTCCGGGGAAATCAGCCCCAGCATTTT.